This T cell receptor beta chain is drawn from a study of response to subunit inactivated influenza vaccine. Study results and caveats: That few new T cells are recruited by each seasonal influenza vaccination was the authors' suggestion.

With 1 base clipped from V and 9 bases from J, the junction kept 9 bases outside the gene matches. The CDR3 runs to 15 residues. Germline V gene sequence: CDR1 KGHSH, CDR2 LQKENI. One entry per CDR3 protein, called by TCRdb with MiXCR from the RT-PCR reads. This sample carries around 710,000 distinct CDR3 sequences, approximately 15% of them seen once, and the ten largest clones take around 6.5%. This clonotype was seen only a few times. What it recognizes is unknown. Source: PBMCs from blood, taken 14 days before vaccination. This chain connects TRBV18 to TRBJ2-3, with 8 bases identical to TRBD2. The receptor comes from a man in his fifties who received an inactivated influenza vaccine. The CDR3 region is CASSPRAPGLETQYF. The CDR3 nucleotides read TGTGCCAGCTCACCACGAGCCCCGGGACTAGAGACGCAGTATTTT.